This T cell receptor beta chain derives from a study of shared clonotypes between healthy human individuals. The wider study: Contributing individuals were two females and a few males aged 18 to 49.

The study, taken as a whole, reports: Sequencing depth was expected to affect clonotype sharing among donors.

Concerning this clone: Antigen unknown.

PCR replicates from unsorted PBMC used approximately 0.3 ug DNA, and this amount was around 28,000 T cell genomes. In the authors' workflow: ImmunoSEQ gave junction-only sequences without quality scores, so filtering differed. Repertoires were generated with immunoSEQ multiplex PCR, while TCRdb's copy carries only in-frame clones and drops some. Clonal size and the V and J genes are those of that table, whereas D and trimming came from the DNA. The profile covers about 480,000 clones, with 75% to 80% appearing a single time and under 15% taken by the ten largest. The sequencing sample was made of PBMCs. This sequence originates from a woman in her forties in good health. Some clones in this sample may be carry-over from other donors' samples.

In DNA, the CDR3 is TGTGCCAGCAGCCGCGGGACTAGCGGGACAGATACGCAGTATTTT. The encoded protein is CASSRGTSGTDTQYF. V gene TRBV5-4 combines with J gene TRBJ2-3; 12 bases agree with TRBD2. The J segment lost 3 bases and the V segment lost 4 bases, leaving 3 bases of the junction unmatched. The germline V gene has CDR1 SGHNT and CDR2 YYREEE (reference sequence). This CDR3 is 15 amino acids long.